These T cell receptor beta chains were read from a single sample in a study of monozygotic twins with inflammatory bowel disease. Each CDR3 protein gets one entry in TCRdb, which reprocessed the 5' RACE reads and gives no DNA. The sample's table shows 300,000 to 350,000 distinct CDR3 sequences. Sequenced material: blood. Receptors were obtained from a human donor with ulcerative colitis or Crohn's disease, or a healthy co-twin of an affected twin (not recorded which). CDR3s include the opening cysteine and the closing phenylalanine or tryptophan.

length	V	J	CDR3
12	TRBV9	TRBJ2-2	CASSVETGELFF
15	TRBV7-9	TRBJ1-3	CATQALSRIGNTIYF
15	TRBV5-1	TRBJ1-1	CASSLAGRGNTEAFF
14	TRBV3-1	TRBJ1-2	CASSFNPQGYGYTF
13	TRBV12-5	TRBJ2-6	CASGLAGANVLTF
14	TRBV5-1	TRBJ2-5	CASSTGQTQETQYF
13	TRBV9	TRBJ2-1	CASSVGQHNEQFF
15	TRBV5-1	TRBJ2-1	CASSLQGGLLNEQFF
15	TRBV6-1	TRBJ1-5	CASSRTGELGQPQHF
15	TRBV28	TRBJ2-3	CASSFLYLSTDTQYF
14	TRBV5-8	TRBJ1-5	CASSFQGDGSPQHF
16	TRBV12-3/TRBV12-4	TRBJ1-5	CASSLKGAGSNQPQHF
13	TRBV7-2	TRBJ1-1	CASSLDFSREAFF
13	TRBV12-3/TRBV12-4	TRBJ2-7	CASTPRSSYEQYF
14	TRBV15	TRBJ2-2	CATSRVENTGELFF
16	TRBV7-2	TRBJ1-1	CASTSGVVRMNTEAFF
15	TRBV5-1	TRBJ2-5	CASSSTGTYQETQYF
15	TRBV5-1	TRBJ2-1	CASSLGLFSYNEQFF
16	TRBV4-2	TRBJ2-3	CASSQVAGVRADTQYF
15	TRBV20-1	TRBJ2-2	CSARARGRVAGELFF
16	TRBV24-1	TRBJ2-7	CATSDSGTIGTYEQYF
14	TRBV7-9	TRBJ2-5	CASSGRTGQETQYF